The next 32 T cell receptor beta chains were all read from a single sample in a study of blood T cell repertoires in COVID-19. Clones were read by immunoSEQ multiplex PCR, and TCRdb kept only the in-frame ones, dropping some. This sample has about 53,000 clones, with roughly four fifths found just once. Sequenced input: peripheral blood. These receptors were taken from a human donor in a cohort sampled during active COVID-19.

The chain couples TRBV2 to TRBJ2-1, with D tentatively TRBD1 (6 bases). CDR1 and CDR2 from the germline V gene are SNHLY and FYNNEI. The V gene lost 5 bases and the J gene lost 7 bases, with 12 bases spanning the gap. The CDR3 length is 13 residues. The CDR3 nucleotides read TGTGCCAGCAGTCCCCAAGGGGGAAATGAGCAGTTCTTC. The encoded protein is CASSPQGGNEQFF.

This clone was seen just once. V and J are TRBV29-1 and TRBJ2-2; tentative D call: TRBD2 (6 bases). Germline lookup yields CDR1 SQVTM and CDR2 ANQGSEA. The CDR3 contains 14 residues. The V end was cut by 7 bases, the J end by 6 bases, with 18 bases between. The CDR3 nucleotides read TGCAGCGCTACCCCGGAGGGTGATGCCGGGGAGCTGTTTTTT. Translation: CSATPEGDAGELFF.

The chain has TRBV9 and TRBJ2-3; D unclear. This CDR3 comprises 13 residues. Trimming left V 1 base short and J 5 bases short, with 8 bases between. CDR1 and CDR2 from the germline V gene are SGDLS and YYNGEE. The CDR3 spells CASSVRLGDTQYF. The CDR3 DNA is TGTGCCAGCAGCGTAAGACTCGGAGATACGCAGTATTTT.

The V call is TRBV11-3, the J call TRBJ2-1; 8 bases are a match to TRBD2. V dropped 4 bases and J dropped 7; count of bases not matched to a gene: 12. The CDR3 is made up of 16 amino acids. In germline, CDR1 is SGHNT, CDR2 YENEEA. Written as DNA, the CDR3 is TGTGCCAGCAGCTCCGTAAATAGCGGGATTAGGAATGAGCAGTTCTTC. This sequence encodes CASSSVNSGIRNEQFF.

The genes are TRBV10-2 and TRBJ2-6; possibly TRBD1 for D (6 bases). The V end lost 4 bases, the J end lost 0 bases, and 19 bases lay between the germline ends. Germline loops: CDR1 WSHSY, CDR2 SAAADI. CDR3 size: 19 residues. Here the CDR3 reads CASSAPSAGAYSGANVLTF. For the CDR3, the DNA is TGCGCCAGCAGTGCCCCTAGTGCAGGGGCGTACTCTGGGGCCAACGTCCTGACTTTC.

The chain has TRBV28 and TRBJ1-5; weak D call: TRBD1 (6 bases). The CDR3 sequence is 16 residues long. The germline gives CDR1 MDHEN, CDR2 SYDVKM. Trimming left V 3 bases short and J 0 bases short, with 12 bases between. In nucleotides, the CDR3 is TGTGCCAGCAGTTTTGGGGGCGAGCTTAGCAATCAGCCCCAGCATTTT. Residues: CASSFGGELSNQPQHF. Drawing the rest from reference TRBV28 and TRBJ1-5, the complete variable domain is DVKVTQSSRYLVKRTGEKVFLECVQDMDHENMFWYRQDPGLGLRLIYFSYDVKMKEKGDIPEGYSVSREKKERFSLILESASTNQTSMYLCASSFGGELSNQPQHFGDGTRLSIL.

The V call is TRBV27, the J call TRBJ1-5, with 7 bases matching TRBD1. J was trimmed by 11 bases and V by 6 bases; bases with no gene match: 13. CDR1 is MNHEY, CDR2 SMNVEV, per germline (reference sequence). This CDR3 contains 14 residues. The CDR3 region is CASSFWAGDRAQHF. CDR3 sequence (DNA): TGTGCCAGCAGCTTTTGGGCGGGCGACAGGGCCCAGCATTTT.

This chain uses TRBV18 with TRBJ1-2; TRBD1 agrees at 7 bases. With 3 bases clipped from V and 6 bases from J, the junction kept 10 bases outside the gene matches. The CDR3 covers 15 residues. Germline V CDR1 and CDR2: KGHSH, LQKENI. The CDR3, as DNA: TGTGCCAGCTCACCCACTACAGACAGGGCTCATGGCTACACCTTC. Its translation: CASSPTTDRAHGYTF.

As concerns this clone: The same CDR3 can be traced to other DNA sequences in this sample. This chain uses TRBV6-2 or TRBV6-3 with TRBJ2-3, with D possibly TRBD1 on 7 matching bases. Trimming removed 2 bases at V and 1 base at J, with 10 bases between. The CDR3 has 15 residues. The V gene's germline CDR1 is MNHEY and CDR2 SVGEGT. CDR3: CASSYGGGGTDTQYF. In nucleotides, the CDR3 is TGTGCCAGCAGTTACGGAGGGGGCGGCACAGATACGCAGTATTTT.

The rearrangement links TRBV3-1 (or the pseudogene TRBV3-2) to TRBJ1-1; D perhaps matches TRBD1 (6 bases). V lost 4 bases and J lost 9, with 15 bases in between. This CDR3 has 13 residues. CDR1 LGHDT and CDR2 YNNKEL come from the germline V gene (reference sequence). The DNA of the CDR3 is TGTGCCAGCAGCCCTCGACAGGTTTCCAAAGCTTTCTTT. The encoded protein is CASSPRQVSKAFF.

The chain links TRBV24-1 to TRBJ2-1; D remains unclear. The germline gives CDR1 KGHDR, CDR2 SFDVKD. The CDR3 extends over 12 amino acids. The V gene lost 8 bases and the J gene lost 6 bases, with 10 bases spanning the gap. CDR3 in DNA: TGTGCCACCACGAGCGAGACCAATGAGCAGTTCTTC. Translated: CATTSETNEQFF.

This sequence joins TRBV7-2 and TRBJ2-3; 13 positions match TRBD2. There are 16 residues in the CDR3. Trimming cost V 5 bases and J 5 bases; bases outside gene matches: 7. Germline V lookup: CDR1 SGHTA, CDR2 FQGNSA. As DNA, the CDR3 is TGTGCCAGCAGCCCCGGGACTAGCGGGGCGGGAGATACGCAGTATTTT. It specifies CASSPGTSGAGDTQYF.

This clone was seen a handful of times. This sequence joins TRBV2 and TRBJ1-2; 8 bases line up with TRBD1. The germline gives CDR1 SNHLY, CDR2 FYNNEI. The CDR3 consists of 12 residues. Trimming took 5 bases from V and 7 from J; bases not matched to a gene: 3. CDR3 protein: CASSPGGAGYTF. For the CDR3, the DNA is TGTGCCAGCAGTCCAGGGGGCGCTGGCTACACCTTC.

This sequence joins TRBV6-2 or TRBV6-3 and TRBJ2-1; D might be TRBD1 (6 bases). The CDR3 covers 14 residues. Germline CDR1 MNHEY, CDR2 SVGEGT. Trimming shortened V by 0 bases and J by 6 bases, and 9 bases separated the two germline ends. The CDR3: CASSYSIQGNEQFF. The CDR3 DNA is TGTGCCAGCAGTTACTCGATACAGGGCAATGAGCAGTTCTTC.

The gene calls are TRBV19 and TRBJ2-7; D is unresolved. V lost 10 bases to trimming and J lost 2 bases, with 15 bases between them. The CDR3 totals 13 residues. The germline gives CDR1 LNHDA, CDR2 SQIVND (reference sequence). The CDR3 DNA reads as TGTGCCACCGCGGCTAATCCCACCTACGAGCAGTACTTC. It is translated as CATAANPTYEQYF.

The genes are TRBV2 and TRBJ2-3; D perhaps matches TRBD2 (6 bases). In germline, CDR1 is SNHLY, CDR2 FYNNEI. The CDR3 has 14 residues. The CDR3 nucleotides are TGTGATAGATGGTCGGAGCGGGCGACAGATACGCAGTATTTT. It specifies CDRWSERATDTQYF. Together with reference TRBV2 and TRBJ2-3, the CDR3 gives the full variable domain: EPEVTQTPSHQVTQMGQEVILRCVPISNHLYFYWYRQILGQKVEFLVSFYNNEISEKSEIFDDQFSVERPDGSNFTLKIRSTKLEDSAMYFCDRWSERATDTQYFGPGTRLTVL.

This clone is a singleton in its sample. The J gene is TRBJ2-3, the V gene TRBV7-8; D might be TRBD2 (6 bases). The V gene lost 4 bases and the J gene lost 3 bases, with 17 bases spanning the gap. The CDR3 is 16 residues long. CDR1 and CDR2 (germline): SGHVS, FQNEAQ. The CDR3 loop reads CASSWNTGEMTDTQYF. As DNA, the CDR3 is TGTGCCAGCAGCTGGAATACGGGAGAAATGACAGATACGCAGTATTTT.

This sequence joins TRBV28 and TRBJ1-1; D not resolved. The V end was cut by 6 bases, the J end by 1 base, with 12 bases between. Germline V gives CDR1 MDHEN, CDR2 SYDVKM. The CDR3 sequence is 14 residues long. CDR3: CASRIVAANTEAFF. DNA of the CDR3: TGTGCCAGCAGAATCGTAGCGGCGAACACTGAAGCTTTCTTT.

CDR3 amino acids: CASSVLAGAQYEQYF. CDR3 DNA: TGTGCCAGCAGCGTCCTAGCGGGGGCCCAATACGAGCAGTACTTC. J is TRBJ2-7 and V is TRBV7-2; 10 nucleotides agree with TRBD2. Germline loops: CDR1 SGHTA, CDR2 FQGNSA. CDR3 size: 15 residues. Losses at the gene ends were 5 bases for V and 4 bases for J; bases not matched to a gene: 8.

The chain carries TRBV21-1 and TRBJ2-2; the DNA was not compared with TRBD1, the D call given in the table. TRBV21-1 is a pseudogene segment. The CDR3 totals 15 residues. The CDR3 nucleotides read TGTGCCAGCACTACCGGGACAGGGTACACCGGGGAGCTGTTTTTT. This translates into CASTTGTGYTGELFF.

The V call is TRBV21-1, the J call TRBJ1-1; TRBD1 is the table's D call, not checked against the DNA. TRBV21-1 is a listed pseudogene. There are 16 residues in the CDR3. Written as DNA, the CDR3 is TGTGCCAGCAGCACCCAGGGGGGCAGGGCGGGAACTGAAGCTTTCTTT. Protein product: CASSTQGGRAGTEAFF.

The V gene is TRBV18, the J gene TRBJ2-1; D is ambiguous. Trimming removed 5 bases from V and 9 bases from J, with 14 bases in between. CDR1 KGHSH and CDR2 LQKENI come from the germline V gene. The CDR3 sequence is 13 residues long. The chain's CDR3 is CASSSGQVSEQFF. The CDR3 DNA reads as TGTGCCAGCTCATCCGGTCAAGTGAGTGAGCAGTTCTTC.

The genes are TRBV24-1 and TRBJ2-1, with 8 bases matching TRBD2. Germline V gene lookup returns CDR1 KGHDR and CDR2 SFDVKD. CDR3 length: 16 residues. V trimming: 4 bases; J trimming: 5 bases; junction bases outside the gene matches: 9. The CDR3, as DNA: TGTGCCACCAGTGACCCCGTGGTAGCGGGACACAATGAGCAGTTCTTC. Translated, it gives CATSDPVVAGHNEQFF.

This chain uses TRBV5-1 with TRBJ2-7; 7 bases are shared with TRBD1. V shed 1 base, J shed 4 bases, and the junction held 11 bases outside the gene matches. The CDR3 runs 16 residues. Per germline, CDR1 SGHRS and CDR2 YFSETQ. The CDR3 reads CASSLSTGNYPYEQYF. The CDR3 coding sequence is TGCGCCAGCAGCTTGTCGACAGGGAATTATCCTTACGAGCAGTACTTC.

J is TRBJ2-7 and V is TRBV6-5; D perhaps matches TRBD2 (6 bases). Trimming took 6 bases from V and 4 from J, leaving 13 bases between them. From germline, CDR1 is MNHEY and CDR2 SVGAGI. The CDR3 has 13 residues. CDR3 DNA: TGTGCCAGCAGCACGACGGGGACTTACGAGCAGTACTTC. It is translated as CASSTTGTYEQYF.

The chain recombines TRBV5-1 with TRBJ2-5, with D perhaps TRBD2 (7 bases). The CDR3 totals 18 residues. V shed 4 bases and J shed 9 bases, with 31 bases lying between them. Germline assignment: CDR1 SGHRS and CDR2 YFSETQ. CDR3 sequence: CASSQGGGVDDDPLAQYF. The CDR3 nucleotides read TGCGCCAGCAGCCAAGGGGGGGGTGTCGATGACGATCCATTGGCCCAGTACTTC.

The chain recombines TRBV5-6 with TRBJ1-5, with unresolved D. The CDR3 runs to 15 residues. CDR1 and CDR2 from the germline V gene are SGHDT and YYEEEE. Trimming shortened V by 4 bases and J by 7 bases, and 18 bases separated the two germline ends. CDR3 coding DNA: TGTGCCAGCAGCAAGTCGGGGTTCGGCGGGCAGCCCCAGCATTTT. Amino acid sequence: CASSKSGFGGQPQHF.

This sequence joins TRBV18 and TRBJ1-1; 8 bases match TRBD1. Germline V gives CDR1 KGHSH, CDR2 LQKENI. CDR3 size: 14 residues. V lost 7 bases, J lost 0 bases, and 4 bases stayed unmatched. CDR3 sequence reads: CASLQGQVNTEAFF. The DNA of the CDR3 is TGTGCCAGCTTACAGGGACAGGTGAACACTGAAGCTTTCTTT. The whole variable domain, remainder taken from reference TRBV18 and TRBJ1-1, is NAGVMQNPRHLVRRRGQEARLRCSPMKGHSHVYWYRQLPEEGLKFMVYLQKENIIDESGMPKERFSAEFPKEGPSILRIQQVVRGDSAAYFCASLQGQVNTEAFFGQGTRLTVV.

CDR3 loop: CASSVSGTSGTYEQYF. CDR3 sequence (DNA): TGTGCCAGCAGCGTCTCCGGGACTAGCGGGACTTACGAGCAGTACTTC. The rearrangement uses TRBV9 and TRBJ2-7; 13 nucleotides line up with TRBD2. J gave up 4 bases and V 2 bases, and 6 bases lay outside the gene matches. Looked up from germline, CDR1 is SGDLS and CDR2 is YYNGEE. CDR3 length: 16 amino acids.

CDR3 in DNA: TGTGCCAGCAGAAGGGGGTCCGCGGATGGAAACACCATATATTTT. Translation gives CASRRGSADGNTIYF. The chain couples TRBV6-5 to TRBJ1-3; TRBD1 might be the D (6 bases). CDR1 and CDR2 from the germline V gene are MNHEY and SVGAGI. V dropped 6 bases and J dropped 3 bases, with 15 bases sitting between them. This CDR3 is built from 15 residues.

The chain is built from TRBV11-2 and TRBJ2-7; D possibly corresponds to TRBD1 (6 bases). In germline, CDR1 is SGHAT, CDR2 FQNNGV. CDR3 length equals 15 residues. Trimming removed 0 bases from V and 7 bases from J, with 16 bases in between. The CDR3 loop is CASSLEGAPAREQYF. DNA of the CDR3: TGTGCCAGCAGCTTAGAGGGGGCCCCCGCCCGGGAGCAGTACTTC.

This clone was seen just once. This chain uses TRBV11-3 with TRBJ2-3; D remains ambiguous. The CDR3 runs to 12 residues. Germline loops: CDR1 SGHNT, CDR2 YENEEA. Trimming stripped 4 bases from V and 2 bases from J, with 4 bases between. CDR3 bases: TGTGCCAGCAGCTCCTCCACAGATACGCAGTATTTT. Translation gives CASSSSTDTQYF.